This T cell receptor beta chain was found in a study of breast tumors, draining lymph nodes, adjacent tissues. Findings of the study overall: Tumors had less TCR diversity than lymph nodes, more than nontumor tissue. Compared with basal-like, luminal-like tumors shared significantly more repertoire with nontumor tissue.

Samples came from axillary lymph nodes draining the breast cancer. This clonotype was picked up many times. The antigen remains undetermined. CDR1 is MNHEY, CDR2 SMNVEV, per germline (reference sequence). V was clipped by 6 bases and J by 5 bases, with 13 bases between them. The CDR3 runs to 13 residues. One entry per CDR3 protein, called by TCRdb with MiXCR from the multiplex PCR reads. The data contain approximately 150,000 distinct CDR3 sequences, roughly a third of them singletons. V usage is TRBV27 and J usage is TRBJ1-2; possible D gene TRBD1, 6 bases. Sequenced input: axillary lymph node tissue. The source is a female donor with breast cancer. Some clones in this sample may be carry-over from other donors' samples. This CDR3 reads CASSPRGGYGYTF. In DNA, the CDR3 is TGTGCCAGCAGCCCTAGGGGGGGTTATGGCTACACCTTC.